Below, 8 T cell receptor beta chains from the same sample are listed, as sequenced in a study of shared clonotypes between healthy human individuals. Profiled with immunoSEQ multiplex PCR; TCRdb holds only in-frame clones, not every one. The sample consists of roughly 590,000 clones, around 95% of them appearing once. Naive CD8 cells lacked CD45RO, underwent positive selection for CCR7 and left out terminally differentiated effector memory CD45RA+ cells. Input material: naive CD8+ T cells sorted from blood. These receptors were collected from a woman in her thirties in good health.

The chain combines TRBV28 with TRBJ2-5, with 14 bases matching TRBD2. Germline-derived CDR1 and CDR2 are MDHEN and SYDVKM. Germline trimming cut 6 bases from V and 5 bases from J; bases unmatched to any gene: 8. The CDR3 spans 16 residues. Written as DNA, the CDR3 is TGTGCCAGCAGGACTAGCGGGAGGGCCGGTTGGGAGACCCAGTACTTC. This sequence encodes CASRTSGRAGWETQYF. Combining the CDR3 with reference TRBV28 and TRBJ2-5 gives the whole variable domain DVKVTQSSRYLVKRTGEKVFLECVQDMDHENMFWYRQDPGLGLRLIYFSYDVKMKEKGDIPEGYSVSREKKERFSLILESASTNQTSMYLCASRTSGRAGWETQYFGPGTRLLVL.

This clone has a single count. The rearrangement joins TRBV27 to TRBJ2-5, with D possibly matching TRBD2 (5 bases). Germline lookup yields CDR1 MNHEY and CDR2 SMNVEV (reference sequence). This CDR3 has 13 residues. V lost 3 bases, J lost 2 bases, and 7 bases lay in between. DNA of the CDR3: TGTGCCAGCAGTTTTAGCGTACAAGAGACCCAGTACTTC. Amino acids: CASSFSVQETQYF.

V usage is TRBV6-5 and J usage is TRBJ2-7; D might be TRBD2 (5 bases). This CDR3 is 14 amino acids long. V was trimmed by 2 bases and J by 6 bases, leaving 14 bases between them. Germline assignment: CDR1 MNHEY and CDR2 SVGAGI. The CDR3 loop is CASSYVGEVSEQYF. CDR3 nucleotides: TGTGCCAGCAGTTACGTGGGAGAGGTCAGCGAGCAGTACTTC.

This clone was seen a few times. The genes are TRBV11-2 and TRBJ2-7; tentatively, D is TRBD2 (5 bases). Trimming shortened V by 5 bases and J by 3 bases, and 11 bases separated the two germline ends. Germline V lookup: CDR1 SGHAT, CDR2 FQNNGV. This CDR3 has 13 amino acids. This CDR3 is CASSKRIDYEQYF. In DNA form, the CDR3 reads TGTGCCAGCAGCAAGCGGATTGACTACGAGCAGTACTTC.

The CDR3 protein is CASALGYANTGELFF. DNA for the CDR3: TGTGCCAGCGCCTTGGGTTACGCGAACACCGGGGAGCTGTTTTTT. V gene TRBV28 combines with J gene TRBJ2-2; unclear D gene. The germline V gene has CDR1 MDHEN and CDR2 SYDVKM. The ends were cut back, 8 bases at V and 0 bases at J, with 13 bases in the middle. This CDR3 contains 15 residues.

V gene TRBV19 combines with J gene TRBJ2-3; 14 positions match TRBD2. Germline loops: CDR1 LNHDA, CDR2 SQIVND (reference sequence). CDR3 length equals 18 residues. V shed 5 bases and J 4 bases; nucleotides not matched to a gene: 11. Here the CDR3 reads CASSLTGTSGRDPDTQYF. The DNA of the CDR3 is TGTGCCAGTAGTCTGACCGGGACTAGCGGGAGAGATCCAGATACGCAGTATTTT.

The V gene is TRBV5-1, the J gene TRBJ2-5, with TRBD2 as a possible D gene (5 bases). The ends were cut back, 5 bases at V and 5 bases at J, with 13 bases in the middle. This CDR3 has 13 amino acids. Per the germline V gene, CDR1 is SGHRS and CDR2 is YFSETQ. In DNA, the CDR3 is TGCGCCAGCAGAAGTTCGGACTCCGAGACCCAGTACTTC. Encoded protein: CASRSSDSETQYF.

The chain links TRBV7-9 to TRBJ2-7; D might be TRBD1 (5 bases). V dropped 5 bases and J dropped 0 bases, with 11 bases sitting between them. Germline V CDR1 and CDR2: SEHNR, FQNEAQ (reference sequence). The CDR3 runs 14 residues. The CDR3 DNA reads TGTGCCAGCAGCGCGCTCAGGGACTCCTACGAGCAGTACTTC. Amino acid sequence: CASSALRDSYEQYF.